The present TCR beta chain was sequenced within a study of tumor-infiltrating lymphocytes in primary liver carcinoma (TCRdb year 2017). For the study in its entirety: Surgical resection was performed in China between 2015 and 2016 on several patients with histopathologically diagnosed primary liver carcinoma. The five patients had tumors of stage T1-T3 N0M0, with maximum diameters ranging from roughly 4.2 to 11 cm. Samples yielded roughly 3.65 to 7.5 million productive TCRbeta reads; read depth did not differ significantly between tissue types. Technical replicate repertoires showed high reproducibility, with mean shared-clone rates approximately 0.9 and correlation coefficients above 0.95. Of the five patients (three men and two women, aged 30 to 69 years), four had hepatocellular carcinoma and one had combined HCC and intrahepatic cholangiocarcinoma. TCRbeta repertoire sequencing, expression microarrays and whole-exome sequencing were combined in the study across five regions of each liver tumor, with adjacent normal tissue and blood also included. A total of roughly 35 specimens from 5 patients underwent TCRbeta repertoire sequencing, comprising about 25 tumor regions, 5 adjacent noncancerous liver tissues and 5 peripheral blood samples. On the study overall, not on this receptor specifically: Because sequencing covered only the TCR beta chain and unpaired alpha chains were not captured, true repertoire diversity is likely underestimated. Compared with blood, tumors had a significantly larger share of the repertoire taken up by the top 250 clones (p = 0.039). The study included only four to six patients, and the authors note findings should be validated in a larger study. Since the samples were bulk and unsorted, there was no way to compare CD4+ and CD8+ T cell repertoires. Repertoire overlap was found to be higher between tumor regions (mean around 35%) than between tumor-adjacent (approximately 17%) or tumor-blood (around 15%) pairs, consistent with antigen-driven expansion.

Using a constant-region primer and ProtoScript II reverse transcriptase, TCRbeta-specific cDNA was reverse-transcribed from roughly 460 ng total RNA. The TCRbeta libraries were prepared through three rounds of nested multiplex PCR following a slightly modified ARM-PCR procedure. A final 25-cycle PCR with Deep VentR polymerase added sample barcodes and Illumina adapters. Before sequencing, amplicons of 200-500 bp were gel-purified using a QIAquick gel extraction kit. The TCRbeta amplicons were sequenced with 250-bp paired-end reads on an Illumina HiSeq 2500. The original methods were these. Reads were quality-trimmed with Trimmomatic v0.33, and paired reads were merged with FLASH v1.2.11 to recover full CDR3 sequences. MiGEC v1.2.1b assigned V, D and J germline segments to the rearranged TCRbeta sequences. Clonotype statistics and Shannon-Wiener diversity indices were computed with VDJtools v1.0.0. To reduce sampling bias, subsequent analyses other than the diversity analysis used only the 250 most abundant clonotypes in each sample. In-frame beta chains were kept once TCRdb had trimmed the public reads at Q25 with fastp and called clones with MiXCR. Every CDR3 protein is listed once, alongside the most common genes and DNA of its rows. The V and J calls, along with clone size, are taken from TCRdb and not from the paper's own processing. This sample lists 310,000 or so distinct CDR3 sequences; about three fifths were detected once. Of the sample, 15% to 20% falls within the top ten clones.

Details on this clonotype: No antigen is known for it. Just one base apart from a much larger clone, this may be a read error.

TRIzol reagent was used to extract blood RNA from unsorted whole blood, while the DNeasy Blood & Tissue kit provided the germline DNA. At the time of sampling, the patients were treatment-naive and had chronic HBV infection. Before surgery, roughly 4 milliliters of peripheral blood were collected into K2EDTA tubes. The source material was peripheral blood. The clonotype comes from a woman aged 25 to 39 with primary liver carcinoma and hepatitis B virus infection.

The bases read TGTGCCAGCAGTTCGCTAGCGGGAGAAATCGGGGAGCTGTTTTTT. Its product reads: CASSSLAGEIGELFF. Recombination connected TRBV6-5 to TRBJ2-2; TRBD2 aligns with 10 central bases. From the germline V gene, CDR1 is MNHEY and CDR2 is SVGAGI. V and J are trimmed by 4 bases and 7 bases, and the gene matches miss 6 bases of the junction. Reading from cysteine to phenylalanine, the CDR3 counts 15 amino acids. The retained sequence is limited to the CDR3, 45 bases, with the frame set at the first base.